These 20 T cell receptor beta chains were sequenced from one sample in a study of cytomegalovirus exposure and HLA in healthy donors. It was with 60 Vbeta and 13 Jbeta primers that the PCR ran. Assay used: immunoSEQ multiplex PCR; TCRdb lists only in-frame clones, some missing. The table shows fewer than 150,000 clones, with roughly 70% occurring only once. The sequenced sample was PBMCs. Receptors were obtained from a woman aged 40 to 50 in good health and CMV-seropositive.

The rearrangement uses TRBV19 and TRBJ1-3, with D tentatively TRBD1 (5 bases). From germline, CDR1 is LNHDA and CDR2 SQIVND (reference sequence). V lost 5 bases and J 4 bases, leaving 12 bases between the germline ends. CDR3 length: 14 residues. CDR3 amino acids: CASSEKGRGNTIYF. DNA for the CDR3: TGTGCCAGTAGTGAGAAGGGGAGGGGAAACACCATATATTTT.

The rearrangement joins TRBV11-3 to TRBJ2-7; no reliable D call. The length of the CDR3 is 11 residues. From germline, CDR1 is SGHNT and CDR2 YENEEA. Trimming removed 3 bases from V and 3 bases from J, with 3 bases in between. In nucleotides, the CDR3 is TGTGCCAGCAGCTTCCACTACGAGCAGTACTTC. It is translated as CASSFHYEQYF. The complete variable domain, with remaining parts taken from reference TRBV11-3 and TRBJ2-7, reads EAGVVQSPRYKIIEKKQPVAFWCNPISGHNTLYWYLQNLGQGPELLIRYENEEAVDDSQLPKDRFSAERLKGVDSTLKIQPAELGDSAVYLCASSFHYEQYFGPGTRLTVT.

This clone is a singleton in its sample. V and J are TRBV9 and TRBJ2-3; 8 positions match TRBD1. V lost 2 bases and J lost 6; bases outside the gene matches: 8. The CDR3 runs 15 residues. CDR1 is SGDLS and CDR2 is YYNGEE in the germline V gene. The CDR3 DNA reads TGTGCCAGCAGCGTGGGACAGGCCGAAGGGGATACGCAGTATTTT. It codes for CASSVGQAEGDTQYF.

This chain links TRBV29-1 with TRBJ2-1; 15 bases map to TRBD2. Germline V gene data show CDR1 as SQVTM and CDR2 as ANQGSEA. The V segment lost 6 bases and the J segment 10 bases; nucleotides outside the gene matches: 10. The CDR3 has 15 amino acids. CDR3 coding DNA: TGCAGCGTCCACGCCGGGACTAGCGGGGGGAGGGAGCAGTTCTTC. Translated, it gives CSVHAGTSGGREQFF.

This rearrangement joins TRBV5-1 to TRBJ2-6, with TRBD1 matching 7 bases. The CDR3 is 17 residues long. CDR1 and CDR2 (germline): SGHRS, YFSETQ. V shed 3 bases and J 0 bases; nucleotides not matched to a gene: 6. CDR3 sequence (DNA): TGCGCCAGCAGCTCTGGGACAGCTAGCTCTGGGGCCAACGTCCTGACTTTC. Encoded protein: CASSSGTASSGANVLTF.

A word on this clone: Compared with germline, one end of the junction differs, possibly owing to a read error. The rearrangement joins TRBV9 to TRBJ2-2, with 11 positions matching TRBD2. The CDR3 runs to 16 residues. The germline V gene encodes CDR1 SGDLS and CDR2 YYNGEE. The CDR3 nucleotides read TGTGCCAGCAGCGCCACTAGCGGGGGATACACCCGGGAGCTGTTTTTT. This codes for CASSATSGGYTRELFF.

The DNA of the CDR3 is TGTGCCAGCAGCTCGTCCGGGGGGAGAGGCAATGAGCAGTTCTTC. This translates into CASSSSGGRGNEQFF. The chain is built from TRBV7-2 and TRBJ2-1; 7 bases fit TRBD2. CDR3 length: 15 residues. The junction had 9 bases not matched to a gene; V was cut back by 4 bases and J by 6 bases. Germline assignment: CDR1 SGHTA and CDR2 FQGNSA.

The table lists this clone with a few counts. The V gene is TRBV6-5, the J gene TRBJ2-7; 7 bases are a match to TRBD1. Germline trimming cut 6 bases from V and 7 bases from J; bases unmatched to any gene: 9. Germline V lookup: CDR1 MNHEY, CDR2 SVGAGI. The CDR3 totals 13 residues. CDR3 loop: CASRTGAAGEQYF. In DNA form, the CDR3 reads TGTGCCAGCAGAACAGGGGCCGCGGGTGAGCAGTACTTC.

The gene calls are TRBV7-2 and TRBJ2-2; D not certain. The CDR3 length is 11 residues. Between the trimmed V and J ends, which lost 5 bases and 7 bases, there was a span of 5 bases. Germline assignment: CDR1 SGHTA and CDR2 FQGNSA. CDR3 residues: CASSPSGELFF. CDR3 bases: TGTGCCAGCAGCCCGAGCGGGGAGCTGTTTTTT.

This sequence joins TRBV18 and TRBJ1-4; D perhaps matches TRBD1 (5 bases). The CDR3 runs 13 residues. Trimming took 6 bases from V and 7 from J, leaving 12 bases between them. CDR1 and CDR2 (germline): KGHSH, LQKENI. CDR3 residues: CASSRDSSEKLFF. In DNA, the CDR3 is TGTGCCAGCTCCCGAGACAGTAGTGAAAAACTGTTTTTT.

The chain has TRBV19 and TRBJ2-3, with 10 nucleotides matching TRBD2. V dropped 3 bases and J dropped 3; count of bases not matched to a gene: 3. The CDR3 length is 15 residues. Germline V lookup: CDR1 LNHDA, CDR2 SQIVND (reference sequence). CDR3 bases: TGTGCCAGTAGTATTCAGCGGGGGGGTACAGATACGCAGTATTTT. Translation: CASSIQRGGTDTQYF.

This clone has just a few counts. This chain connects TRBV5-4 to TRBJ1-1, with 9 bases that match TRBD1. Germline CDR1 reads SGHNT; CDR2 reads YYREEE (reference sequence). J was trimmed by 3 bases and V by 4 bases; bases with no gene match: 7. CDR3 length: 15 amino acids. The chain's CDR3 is CASSPGGDRDTEAFF. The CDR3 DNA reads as TGTGCCAGCAGCCCTGGGGGGGACAGGGACACTGAAGCTTTCTTT.

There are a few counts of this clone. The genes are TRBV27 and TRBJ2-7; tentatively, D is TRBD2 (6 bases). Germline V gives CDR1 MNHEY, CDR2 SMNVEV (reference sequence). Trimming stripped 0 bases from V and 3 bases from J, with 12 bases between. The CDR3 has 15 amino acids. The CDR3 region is CASSLSSGEIYEQYF. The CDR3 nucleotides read TGTGCCAGCAGTTTATCTAGCGGAGAGATCTACGAGCAGTACTTC.

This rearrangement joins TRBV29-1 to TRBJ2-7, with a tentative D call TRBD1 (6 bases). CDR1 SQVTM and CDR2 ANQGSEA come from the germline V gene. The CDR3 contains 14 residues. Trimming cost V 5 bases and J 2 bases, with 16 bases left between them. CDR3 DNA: TGCAGCGTTCGCCGCCGACAGGACGCCTACGAGCAGTACTTC. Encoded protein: CSVRRRQDAYEQYF.

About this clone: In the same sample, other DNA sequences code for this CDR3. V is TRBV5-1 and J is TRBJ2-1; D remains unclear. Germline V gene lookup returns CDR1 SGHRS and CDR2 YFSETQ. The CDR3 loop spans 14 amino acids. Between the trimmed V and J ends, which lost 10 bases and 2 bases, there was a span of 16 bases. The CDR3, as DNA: TGCGCCTCCCGAACCGGTGAGACCTACAATGAGCAGTTCTTC. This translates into CASRTGETYNEQFF.

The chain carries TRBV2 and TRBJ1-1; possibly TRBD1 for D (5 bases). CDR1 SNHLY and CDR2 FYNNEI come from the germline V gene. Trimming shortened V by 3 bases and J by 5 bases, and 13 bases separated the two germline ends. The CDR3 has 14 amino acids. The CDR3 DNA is TGTGCCAGCAGTGATGGGGGGAGACGGACTGAAGCTTTCTTT. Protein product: CASSDGGRRTEAFF.

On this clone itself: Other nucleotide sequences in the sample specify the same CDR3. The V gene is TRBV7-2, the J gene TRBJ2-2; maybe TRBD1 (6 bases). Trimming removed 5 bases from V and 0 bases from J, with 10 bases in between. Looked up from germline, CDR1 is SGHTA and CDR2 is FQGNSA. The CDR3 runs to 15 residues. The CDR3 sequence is CASSRTVANTGELFF. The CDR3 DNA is TGTGCCAGCAGCCGGACAGTTGCGAACACCGGGGAGCTGTTTTTT.

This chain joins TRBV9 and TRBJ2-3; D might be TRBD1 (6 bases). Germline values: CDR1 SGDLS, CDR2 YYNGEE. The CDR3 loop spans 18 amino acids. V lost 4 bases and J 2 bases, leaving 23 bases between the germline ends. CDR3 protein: CASSPRLRTGYSTDTQYF. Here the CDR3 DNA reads TGTGCCAGCAGCCCCAGACTCCGAACAGGGTATTCCACAGATACGCAGTATTTT.

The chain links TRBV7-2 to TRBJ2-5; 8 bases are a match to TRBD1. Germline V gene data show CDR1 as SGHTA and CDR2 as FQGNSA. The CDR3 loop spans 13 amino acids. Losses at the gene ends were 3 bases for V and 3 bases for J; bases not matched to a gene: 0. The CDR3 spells CASSLDREETQYF. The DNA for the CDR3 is TGTGCCAGCAGCTTGGACAGGGAAGAGACCCAGTACTTC.

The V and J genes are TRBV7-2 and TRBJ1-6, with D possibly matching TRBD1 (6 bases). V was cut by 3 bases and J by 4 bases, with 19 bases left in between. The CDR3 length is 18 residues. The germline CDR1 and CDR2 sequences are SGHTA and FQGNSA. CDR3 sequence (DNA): TGTGCCAGCAGCTTTAGGGACATCAACAACGCATATAATTCACCCCTCCACTTT. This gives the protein CASSFRDINNAYNSPLHF.